This T cell receptor beta chain was identified during a study of tissue T cells after allogeneic stem cell transplantation. The V segment lost 5 bases and the J segment 3 bases; nucleotides outside the gene matches: 2. Germline-derived CDR1 and CDR2 are KGHPV and FQNQEV (reference sequence). The CDR3 loop spans 13 amino acids. Sequencing of TCRbeta CDR3 at survey depth gave sequences and template counts. Assay used: immunoSEQ multiplex PCR; TCRdb lists only in-frame clones, some missing. The sample lists roughly 5,000 clones; around 52% were seen once. Concerning this clone: What it recognizes is unknown. Gene names refer to mouse genes. The CDR3 end is not reached by the read, which stops 1 residue before it; the germline J gene fills it in.

Sample time point: mouse harvest day 7 after allogeneic transplant. The graft held 10^6 splenic CD5+ T cells and 10^7 T-cell-depleted bone marrow cells. Mice had MHC-mismatched B6 into BALB/c GVHD, sampled day 7 or 14. General study results and limits: Shared clones across patients were few; motif clustering revealed tissue-specific shared signatures. Within patients, tissue anatomy strongly shaped TCR repertoire composition.

This sequence joins TRBV26 and TRBJ2-5, with TRBD1 identical over 7 bases. The clonotype comes from a female BALB/c mouse given C57BL/6 T cells with graft-versus-host disease after an allogeneic hematopoietic cell transplant. The sequencing sample was made of gut tissue. CDR3 amino acids: CASSGDRQDTQYF. The DNA read from the CDR3 is TGTGCCAGCAGTGGGGACAGACAAGACACCCAGTAC.